The 16 T cell receptor beta chains below all came from one sample that was sequenced in a study of T cells in localized non-small cell lung cancer. The protocol was immunoSEQ multiplex PCR, while the TCRdb copy is restricted to in-frame clones and leaves out a portion. Of 45,000 or so clones listed, roughly nine tenths were seen once; the top ten hold roughly a tenth. The sequenced sample was PBMCs, obtained before any cancer treatment. Receptor source: a woman aged 40-69 years with stage II lung adenocarcinoma.

The chain is built from TRBV10-2 and TRBJ1-5; 7 nucleotides agree with TRBD1. V dropped 9 bases and J dropped 4; count of bases not matched to a gene: 6. CDR3 size: 13 residues. Germline CDR1 reads WSHSY; CDR2 reads SAAADI. This chain's CDR3 is CASQDRQNQPQHF. The DNA for the CDR3 is TGCGCCAGTCAGGACAGGCAAAATCAGCCCCAGCATTTT.

V usage is TRBV5-6 and J usage is TRBJ1-1, with 8 bases lining up with TRBD1. CDR3 length: 14 amino acids. Unmatched junction bases numbered 1, after V lost 2 bases and J lost 1 base. Germline CDR1 reads SGHDT; CDR2 reads YYEEEE. CDR3 loop: CASSFGTGNTEAFF. Written as DNA, the CDR3 is TGTGCCAGCAGCTTTGGGACAGGGAACACTGAAGCTTTCTTT.

This clone was recorded only once. This sequence joins TRBV28 and TRBJ2-7; 7 bases line up with TRBD2. Losses at the gene ends were 3 bases for V and 7 bases for J; bases not matched to a gene: 12. Germline loops: CDR1 MDHEN, CDR2 SYDVKM. This CDR3 region has 15 residues. The CDR3 region is CASSLGPPGGREQYF. CDR3 nucleotides: TGTGCCAGCAGTTTGGGTCCCCCCGGGGGGAGAGAGCAGTACTTC.

This clone was seen more than once but under ten times. V is TRBV5-6 and J is TRBJ2-7; 8 bases are shared with TRBD1. The CDR3 runs to 16 residues. The junction had 12 bases not matched to a gene; V was cut back by 3 bases and J by 4 bases. The V gene's germline CDR1 is SGHDT and CDR2 YYEEEE. This CDR3 reads CASSSLTGDEPYEQYF. The CDR3 DNA sequence: TGTGCCAGCAGCTCGCTGACAGGGGATGAACCTTACGAGCAGTACTTC.

The CDR3 region has the DNA TGTGCCAGCAGCGTAGGGGGGCTGACCTACGAGCAGTACTTC. Protein sequence: CASSVGGLTYEQYF. The rearrangement uses TRBV9 and TRBJ2-7, with a possible D match to TRBD1 (6 bases). CDR1 and CDR2 from the germline V gene are SGDLS and YYNGEE. The CDR3 has 14 amino acids. V lost 0 bases and J lost 2, with 9 bases in between.

The V and J genes are TRBV5-1 and TRBJ2-5, with D perhaps assigned TRBD1 or TRBD2 (5 bases each). V was shortened by 4 bases and J by 1 base, with 14 bases between the two germline ends. Looked up from germline, CDR1 is SGHRS and CDR2 is YFSETQ. The length of the CDR3 is 15 residues. This chain's CDR3 is CASSTGTQPQETQYF. CDR3 nucleotide sequence: TGCGCCAGCAGCACCGGGACCCAACCCCAAGAGACCCAGTACTTC.

The gene calls are TRBV29-1 and TRBJ1-5; possibly TRBD1 for D (6 bases). Trimming took off 6 bases at V and 7 bases at J, with 16 bases between the two ends. This CDR3 spans 13 amino acids. Germline CDR1 and CDR2: SQVTM and ANQGSEA. The CDR3 spells CSVVAGQGQPQHF. In nucleotides, the CDR3 is TGCAGCGTGGTCGCAGGCCAGGGGCAGCCCCAGCATTTT.

The count of this clone is one. The junction and the germline gene differ at one end; a read error may be behind it. The rearrangement links TRBV27 to TRBJ2-7; tentative D call: TRBD2 (5 bases). The germline gives CDR1 MNHEY, CDR2 SMNVEV (reference sequence). The CDR3 is 15 residues long. CDR3: CASSLERASSSEQYF. Written as DNA, the CDR3 is TGTGCCAGTAGTTTGGAGAGGGCGAGCTCCTCCGAGCAGTACTTC.

The chain joins TRBV19 to TRBJ2-1, with 7 bases that match TRBD1. CDR3 length: 13 residues. CDR1 and CDR2 from the germline V gene are LNHDA and SQIVND (reference sequence). Germline trimming cut 4 bases from V and 8 bases from J; bases unmatched to any gene: 5. The CDR3 sequence: CASSKRQGDEQFF. The DNA for the CDR3 is TGTGCCAGTAGTAAGCGACAGGGCGATGAGCAGTTCTTC.

The V call is TRBV7-9, the J call TRBJ2-7; 10 bases are shared with TRBD2. This CDR3 is built from 14 residues. Unmatched junction bases numbered 4, after V lost 1 base and J lost 7 bases. Germline assignment: CDR1 SEHNR and CDR2 FQNEAQ (reference sequence). The CDR3 is CASSLVGTSEEQYF. CDR3 DNA sequence: TGTGCCAGCAGCTTAGTAGGGACTAGCGAGGAGCAGTACTTC.

The chain combines TRBV2 with TRBJ2-7, with 7 bases matching TRBD2. J gave up 1 base and V 8 bases, and 8 bases lay outside the gene matches. Germline lookup yields CDR1 SNHLY and CDR2 FYNNEI. The CDR3 contains 14 residues. The CDR3: CASLGGGWSYEQYF. CDR3 nucleotide sequence: TGTGCCAGCCTTGGGGGGGGGTGGTCCTACGAGCAGTACTTC.

The J gene is TRBJ2-1, the V gene TRBV2; D call uncertain. Trimming cost V 0 bases and J 11 bases, with 17 bases left between them. Germline assignment: CDR1 SNHLY and CDR2 FYNNEI. There are 15 residues in the CDR3. The CDR3 spells CASSEAATLISQQFF. The CDR3 DNA is TGTGCCAGCAGTGAAGCGGCTACCCTGATCTCCCAGCAGTTCTTC.

This rearrangement joins TRBV15 to TRBJ2-7; 9 bases match TRBD1. CDR3 length: 14 amino acids. The J segment lost 2 bases and the V segment lost 5 bases, leaving 4 bases of the junction unmatched. Germline V gives CDR1 LNHNV, CDR2 YYDKDF (reference sequence). CDR3 nucleotides: TGTGCCACCAGCCCGGACAGGGGTCCCTACGAGCAGTACTTC. Translated: CATSPDRGPYEQYF.

The chain joins TRBV7-8 to TRBJ2-2; 8 bases map to TRBD2. Germline V gene sequence: CDR1 SGHVS, CDR2 FQNEAQ. This CDR3 is built from 17 residues. The ends lost 4 bases at V and 0 bases at J; junction bases unmatched: 7. CDR3 coding DNA: TGTGCCAGCAGCTCTCCGGGGGGGGGATCGAACACCGGGGAGCTGTTTTTT. Translated: CASSSPGGGSNTGELFF.

This rearrangement joins TRBV6-5 to TRBJ1-2; 7 bases fit TRBD1. J lost 1 base, V lost 5 bases, and 1 base had no gene match. CDR1 MNHEY and CDR2 SVGAGI come from the germline V gene. CDR3 length: 13 residues. The DNA of the CDR3 is TGTGCCAGCAGTAGGGACAGTAACTATGGCTACACCTTC. Protein: CASSRDSNYGYTF.

The chain is built from TRBV27 and TRBJ1-3, with 8 bases identical to TRBD1. Germline CDR1 and CDR2: MNHEY and SMNVEV (reference sequence). V gave up 6 bases and J gave up 2 bases; unmatched junction bases: 6. There are 15 residues in the CDR3. This chain's CDR3 is CASRPPDRAGNTIYF. The CDR3 nucleotides are TGTGCCAGCAGACCTCCGGACAGGGCTGGAAACACCATATATTTT.